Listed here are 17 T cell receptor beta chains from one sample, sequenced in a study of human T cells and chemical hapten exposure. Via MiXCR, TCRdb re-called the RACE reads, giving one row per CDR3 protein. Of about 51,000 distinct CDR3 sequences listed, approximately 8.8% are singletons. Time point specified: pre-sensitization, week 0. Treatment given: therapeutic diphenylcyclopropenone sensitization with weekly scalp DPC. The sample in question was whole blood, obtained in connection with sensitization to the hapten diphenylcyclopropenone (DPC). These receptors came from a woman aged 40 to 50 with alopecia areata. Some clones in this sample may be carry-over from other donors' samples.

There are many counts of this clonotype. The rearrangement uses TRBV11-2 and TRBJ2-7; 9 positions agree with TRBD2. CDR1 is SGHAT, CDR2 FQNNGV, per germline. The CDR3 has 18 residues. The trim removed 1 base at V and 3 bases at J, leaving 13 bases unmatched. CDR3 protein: CASSLAPPGLADFYEQYF. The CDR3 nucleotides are TGTGCCAGCAGCTTAGCTCCCCCGGGACTAGCCGATTTCTACGAGCAGTACTTC.

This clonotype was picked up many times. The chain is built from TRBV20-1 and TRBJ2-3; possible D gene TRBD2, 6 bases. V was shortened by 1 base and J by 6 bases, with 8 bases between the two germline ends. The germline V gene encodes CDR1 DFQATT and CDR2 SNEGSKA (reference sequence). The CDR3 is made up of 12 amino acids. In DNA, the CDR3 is TGCAGTGCTAGAGTCCTAGCGGATACGCAGTATTTT. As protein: CSARVLADTQYF.

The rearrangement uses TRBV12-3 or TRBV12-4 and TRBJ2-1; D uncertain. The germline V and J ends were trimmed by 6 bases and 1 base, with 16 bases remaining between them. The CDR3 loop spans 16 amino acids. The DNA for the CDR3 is TGTGCCAGCAGCCATACGACTCCCCAGTCCTACAATGAGCAGTTCTTC. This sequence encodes CASSHTTPQSYNEQFF.

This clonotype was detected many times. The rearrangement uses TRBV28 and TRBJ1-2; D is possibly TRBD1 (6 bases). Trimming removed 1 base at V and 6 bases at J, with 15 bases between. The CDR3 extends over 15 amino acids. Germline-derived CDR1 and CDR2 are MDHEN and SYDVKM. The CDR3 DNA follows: TGTGCCAGCAGTTTATTAACAGGGCCAATGGATGGCTACACCTTC. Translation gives CASSLLTGPMDGYTF.

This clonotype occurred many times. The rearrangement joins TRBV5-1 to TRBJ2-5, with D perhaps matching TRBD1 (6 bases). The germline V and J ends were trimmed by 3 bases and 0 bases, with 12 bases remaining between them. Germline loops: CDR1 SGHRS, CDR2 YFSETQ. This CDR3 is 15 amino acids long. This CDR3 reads CASSWSDSHQETQYF. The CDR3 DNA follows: TGCGCCAGCAGCTGGTCGGACAGCCACCAAGAGACCCAGTACTTC.

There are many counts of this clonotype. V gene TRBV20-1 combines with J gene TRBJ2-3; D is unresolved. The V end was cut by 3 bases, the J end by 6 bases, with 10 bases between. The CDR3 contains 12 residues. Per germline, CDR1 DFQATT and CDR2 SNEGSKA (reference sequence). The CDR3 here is CSASPIQDTQYF. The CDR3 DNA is TGCAGTGCTAGTCCAATTCAGGATACGCAGTATTTT.

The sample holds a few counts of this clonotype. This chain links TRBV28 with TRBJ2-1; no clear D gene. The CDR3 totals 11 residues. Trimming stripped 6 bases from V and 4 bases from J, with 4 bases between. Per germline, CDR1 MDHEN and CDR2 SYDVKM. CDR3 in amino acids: CASSPYNEQFF. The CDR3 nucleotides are TGTGCCAGCAGCCCATACAATGAGCAGTTCTTC.

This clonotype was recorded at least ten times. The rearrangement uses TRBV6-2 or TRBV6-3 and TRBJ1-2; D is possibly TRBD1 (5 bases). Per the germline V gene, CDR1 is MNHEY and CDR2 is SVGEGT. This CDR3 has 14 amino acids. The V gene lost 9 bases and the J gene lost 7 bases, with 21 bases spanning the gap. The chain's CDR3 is CASSGTSLGGGYTF. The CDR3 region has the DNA TGTGCCAGTTCAGGGACGTCCCTGGGCGGTGGCTACACCTTC.

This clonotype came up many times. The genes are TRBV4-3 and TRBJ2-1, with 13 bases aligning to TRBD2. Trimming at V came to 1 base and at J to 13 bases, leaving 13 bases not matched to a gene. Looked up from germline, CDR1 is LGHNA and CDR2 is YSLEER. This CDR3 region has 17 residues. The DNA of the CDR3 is TGCGCCAGCAGCCAAGGCGGGACCGGGACTAGCGGGGTAAATCAGTTCTTC. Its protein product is CASSQGGTGTSGVNQFF.

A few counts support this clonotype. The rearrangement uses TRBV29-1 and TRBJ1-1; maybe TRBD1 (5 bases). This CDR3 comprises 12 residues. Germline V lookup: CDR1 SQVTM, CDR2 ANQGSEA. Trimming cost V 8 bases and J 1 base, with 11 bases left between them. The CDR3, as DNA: TGCAGCACCCGGGACCGGAACACTGAAGCTTTCTTT. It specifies CSTRDRNTEAFF.

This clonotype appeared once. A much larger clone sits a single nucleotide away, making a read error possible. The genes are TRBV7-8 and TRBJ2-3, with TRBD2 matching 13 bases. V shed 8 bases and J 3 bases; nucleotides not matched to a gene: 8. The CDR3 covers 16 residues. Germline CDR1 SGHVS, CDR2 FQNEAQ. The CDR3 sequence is CASGSGLAGETDTQYF. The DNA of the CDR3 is TGTGCCAGCGGCTCTGGACTAGCGGGGGAGACAGATACGCAGTATTTT.

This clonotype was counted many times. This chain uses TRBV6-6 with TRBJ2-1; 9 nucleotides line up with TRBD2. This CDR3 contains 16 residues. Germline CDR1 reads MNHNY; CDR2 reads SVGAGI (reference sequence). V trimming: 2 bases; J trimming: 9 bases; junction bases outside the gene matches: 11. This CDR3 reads CASSYIAAGGYSEQFF. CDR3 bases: TGTGCCAGCAGTTACATTGCAGCGGGGGGCTATAGTGAGCAGTTCTTC.

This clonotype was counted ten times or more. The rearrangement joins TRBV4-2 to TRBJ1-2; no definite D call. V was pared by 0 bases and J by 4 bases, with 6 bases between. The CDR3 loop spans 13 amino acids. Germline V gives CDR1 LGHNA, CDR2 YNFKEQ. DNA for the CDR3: TGTGCCAGCAGCCAAGAAGGTTTCTATGGCTACACCTTC. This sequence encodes CASSQEGFYGYTF.

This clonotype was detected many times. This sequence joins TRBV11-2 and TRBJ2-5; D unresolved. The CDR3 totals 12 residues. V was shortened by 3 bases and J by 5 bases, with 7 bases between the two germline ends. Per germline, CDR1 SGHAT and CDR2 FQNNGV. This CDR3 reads CASSFKVETQYF. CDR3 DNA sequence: TGTGCCAGCAGCTTCAAGGTGGAGACCCAGTACTTC.

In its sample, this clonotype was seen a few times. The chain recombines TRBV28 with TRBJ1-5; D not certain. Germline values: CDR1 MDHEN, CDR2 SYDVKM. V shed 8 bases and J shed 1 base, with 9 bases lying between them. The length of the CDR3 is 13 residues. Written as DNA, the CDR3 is TGTGCCAGCTCCATCCTCAGCAATCAGCCCCAGCATTTT. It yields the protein CASSILSNQPQHF.

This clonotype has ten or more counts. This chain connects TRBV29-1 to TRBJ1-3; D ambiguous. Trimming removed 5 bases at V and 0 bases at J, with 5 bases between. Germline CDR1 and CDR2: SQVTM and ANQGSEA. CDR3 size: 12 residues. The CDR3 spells CSVKGSGNTIYF. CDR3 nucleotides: TGCAGCGTTAAGGGCTCTGGAAACACCATATATTTT.

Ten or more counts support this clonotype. DNA for the CDR3: TGTGCCAGCTCACCACCTGGACAGATGAACACCGGGGAGCTGTTTTTT. Its protein product is CASSPPGQMNTGELFF. The rearrangement uses TRBV18 and TRBJ2-2; the D gene is possibly TRBD1 (6 bases). With 0 bases removed from V and 1 base from J, the gap between germline ends came to 9 bases. The CDR3 loop spans 16 amino acids. The V gene's germline CDR1 is KGHSH and CDR2 LQKENI.